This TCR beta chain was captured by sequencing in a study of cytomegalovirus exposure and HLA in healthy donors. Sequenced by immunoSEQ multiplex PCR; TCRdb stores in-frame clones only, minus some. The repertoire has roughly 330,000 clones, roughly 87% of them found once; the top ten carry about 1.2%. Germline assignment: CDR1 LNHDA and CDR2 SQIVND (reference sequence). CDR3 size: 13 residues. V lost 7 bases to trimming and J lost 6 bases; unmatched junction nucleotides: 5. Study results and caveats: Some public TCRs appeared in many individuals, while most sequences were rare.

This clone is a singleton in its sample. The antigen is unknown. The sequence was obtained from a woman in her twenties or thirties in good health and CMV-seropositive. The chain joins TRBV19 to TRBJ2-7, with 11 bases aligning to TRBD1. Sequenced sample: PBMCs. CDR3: CASTGTGGLEQYF. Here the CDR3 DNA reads TGTGCCAGTACCGGGACAGGGGGGCTCGAGCAGTACTTC.